A single sample gave rise to the 31 T cell receptor beta chains below, sequenced in a study of molecular identifiers for immune sequencing clone quantification. MiXCR, applied by TCRdb to the PCR reads, yields one record per CDR3 protein. Seen here are fewer than 350,000 distinct CDR3 sequences, roughly 24% observed once, and the top ten hold about 0.73%. Sequences were obtained from naive CD8+ T cells from blood, with Jurkat cell RNA spiked in. Specified subset: FACS-sorted CD8+CD4-CCR7+CD45RA+ naive T cells. The receptors originated from a human donor in good health. Some libraries in this study had Jurkat cell RNA spiked in.

This clonotype was observed at least ten times. J is TRBJ2-1 and V is TRBV28; D tentatively fits TRBD1 or TRBD2 (5 bases each). Germline CDR1 and CDR2: MDHEN and SYDVKM. This CDR3 is built from 13 residues. V dropped 9 bases and J dropped 8 bases, with 17 bases sitting between them. Here the CDR3 reads CASFKGPGHEQFF. The CDR3 coding sequence is TGTGCCAGTTTTAAGGGTCCGGGGCATGAGCAGTTCTTC. Variable domain in full (rest from reference TRBV28 and TRBJ2-1): DVKVTQSSRYLVKRTGEKVFLECVQDMDHENMFWYRQDPGLGLRLIYFSYDVKMKEKGDIPEGYSVSREKKERFSLILESASTNQTSMYLCASFKGPGHEQFFGPGTRLTVL.

This clonotype was observed a few times. The genes are TRBV29-1 and TRBJ2-3; unclear D gene. In germline, CDR1 is SQVTM, CDR2 ANQGSEA. The CDR3 is 14 amino acids. Between the trimmed V and J ends, which lost 3 bases and 2 bases, there was a span of 12 bases. The CDR3 reads CSVDGPVDTDTQYF. The CDR3 nucleotides read TGCAGCGTTGACGGGCCCGTGGACACAGATACGCAGTATTTT.

This clonotype was seen many times. CDR3 DNA sequence: TGTGCCAGCAGCCACCACGCAGATACGCAGTATTTT. It translates to CASSHHADTQYF. This rearrangement joins TRBV14 to TRBJ2-3; D is uncertain. The germline CDR1 and CDR2 sequences are SGHDN and FVKESK. The CDR3 has 12 amino acids. The V gene lost 3 bases and the J gene lost 4 bases, with 5 bases spanning the gap.

The chain links TRBV27 to TRBJ1-1; D gene uncertain. V was clipped by 3 bases and J by 6 bases, with 14 bases between them. CDR1 and CDR2 from the germline V gene are MNHEY and SMNVEV (reference sequence). CDR3 length: 14 residues. CDR3 DNA sequence: TGTGCCAGCAGTTTCGGCGGGCGCGGGCCTGAAGCTTTCTTT. This encodes CASSFGGRGPEAFF.

Remarks on this clonotype: Given the absence of the conserved phenylalanine or tryptophan at the CDR3 end, a read error is likely. The chain employs TRBV9 and TRBJ1-2, with D tentatively TRBD1 (6 bases). CDR3 length: 18 residues. Trimming pared 3 bases from V and 0 bases from J, leaving 21 bases between. Germline V gene data show CDR1 as SGDLS and CDR2 as YYNGEE. CDR3 nucleotide sequence: TGTGCCAGCAGCGCCGGGGGGCTCCCCGGGGGAGCTAACTATGGCTACACCATC. Its translation is CASSAGGLPGGANYGYTI.

There are many counts of this clonotype. The V call is TRBV28, the J call TRBJ1-1; D remains ambiguous. This CDR3 contains 13 residues. V lost 3 bases and J 3 bases, leaving 8 bases between the germline ends. Germline-derived CDR1 and CDR2 are MDHEN and SYDVKM. The CDR3: CASSFGPYTEAFF. The CDR3 bases are TGTGCCAGCAGTTTTGGCCCTTACACTGAAGCTTTCTTT.

This clonotype was observed many times. V gene TRBV7-9 combines with J gene TRBJ2-2; D call uncertain. The CDR3 totals 14 residues. Trimming shortened V by 2 bases and J by 5 bases, and 9 bases separated the two germline ends. Germline V gene sequence: CDR1 SEHNR, CDR2 FQNEAQ (reference sequence). The DNA for the CDR3 is TGTGCCAGCAGCTTAAGCCTTCAAACCGGGGAGCTGTTTTTT. Its protein product is CASSLSLQTGELFF. Variable domain in full (rest from reference TRBV7-9 and TRBJ2-2): DTGVSQNPRHKITKRGQNVTFRCDPISEHNRLYWYRQTLGQGPEFLTYFQNEAQLEKSRLLSDRFSAERPKGSFSTLEIQRTEQGDSAMYLCASSLSLQTGELFFGEGSRLTVL.

V gene TRBV6-2 or TRBV6-3 combines with J gene TRBJ1-5; possible D gene TRBD1, 5 bases. The CDR3 loop spans 14 amino acids. CDR1 and CDR2 (germline): MNHEY, SVGEGT. V gave up 4 bases and J gave up 9 bases, with 16 bases separating them. CDR3 residues: CASSSDMEGPPQHF. The CDR3 nucleotides read TGTGCCAGCAGTTCGGACATGGAGGGCCCGCCCCAGCATTTT.

This chain uses TRBV27 with TRBJ2-3; D is unclear. In germline, CDR1 is MNHEY, CDR2 SMNVEV (reference sequence). The germline V and J ends were trimmed by 6 bases and 2 bases, with 12 bases remaining between them. The CDR3 is made up of 14 amino acids. The CDR3 sequence: CASSWAGSTDTQYF. Written as DNA, the CDR3 is TGTGCCAGCAGCTGGGCCGGGTCCACAGATACGCAGTATTTT.

This clonotype was counted a few times. This rearrangement joins TRBV6-2 or TRBV6-3 to TRBJ2-7; D unresolved. Trimming left V 4 bases short and J 2 bases short, with 9 bases between. CDR1 MNHEY and CDR2 SVGEGT come from the germline V gene. The CDR3 has 13 residues. The CDR3 bases are TGTGCCAGCAGTTCCCGGGCTCCCTACGAGCAGTACTTC. It is translated as CASSSRAPYEQYF.

This clonotype was seen many times. The V gene is TRBV2, the J gene TRBJ2-5; 11 nucleotides agree with TRBD2. CDR3 length: 14 amino acids. Losses at the gene ends were 7 bases for V and 2 bases for J; bases not matched to a gene: 3. Germline V lookup: CDR1 SNHLY, CDR2 FYNNEI. CDR3 residues: CASKTSGMQETQYF. The CDR3 region has the DNA TGTGCCAGCAAGACTAGCGGGATGCAAGAGACCCAGTACTTC.

Ten or more counts support this clonotype. The V and J genes are TRBV4-1 and TRBJ1-2; the match to TRBD1 covers 8 bases. The CDR3 spans 15 residues. Germline values: CDR1 MGHRA, CDR2 YSYEKL. V gave up 1 base and J gave up 4 bases; unmatched junction bases: 5. In DNA, the CDR3 is TGCGCCAGCAGCCAAGGTACAGGACAGGGCTATGGCTACACCTTC. This translates into CASSQGTGQGYGYTF.

This clonotype has a handful of counts. The chain joins TRBV30 to TRBJ2-7; D gene ambiguous. CDR1 and CDR2 (germline): GTSNPN, SVGIG (reference sequence). This CDR3 has 13 amino acids. The V and J ends lost 1 base and 2 bases respectively, with 9 bases between them. In DNA form, the CDR3 reads TGTGCCTGGAGTGCGGCGGCGACCTACGAGCAGTACTTC. This encodes CAWSAAATYEQYF.

The count of this clonotype is one. The chain links TRBV30 to TRBJ1-1; 9 nucleotides align to TRBD1. The germline CDR1 and CDR2 sequences are GTSNPN and SVGIG (reference sequence). The CDR3 length is 16 residues. V was clipped by 0 bases and J by 1 base; unmatched bases: 6. For the CDR3, the DNA is TGTGCCTGGAGTGTAAGACGACAGGGGGAGAACACTGAAGCTTTCTTT. Amino acid sequence: CAWSVRRQGENTEAFF.

The rearrangement uses TRBV27 and TRBJ2-3, with D hard to call. This CDR3 contains 14 residues. Trimming left V 11 bases short and J 0 bases short, with 15 bases between. Germline assignment: CDR1 MNHEY and CDR2 SMNVEV (reference sequence). CDR3 in DNA: TGTGCCGATTCCGAGGTACCAAGCACAGATACGCAGTATTTT. This encodes CADSEVPSTDTQYF.

This clonotype was recorded a few times. This rearrangement joins TRBV30 to TRBJ2-2, with 9 bases that match TRBD1. The CDR3 spans 14 residues. Germline-derived CDR1 and CDR2 are GTSNPN and SVGIG (reference sequence). Trimming at V came to 4 bases and at J to 5 bases, leaving 5 bases not matched to a gene. The CDR3 bases are TGTGCCTGGACCGACAGGGGGGTGACCGGGGAGCTGTTTTTT. Residues: CAWTDRGVTGELFF.

With regard to this clonotype: This clone may be a read error of a much larger clone one base away. The chain employs TRBV30 and TRBJ2-3; TRBD1 might be the D (7 bases). Germline lookup yields CDR1 GTSNPN and CDR2 SVGIG (reference sequence). This CDR3 comprises 13 residues. CDR3 sequence: CARSAQGGDTQYF. The CDR3 DNA is TGTGCCCGGAGTGCTCAGGGGGGAGATACGCAGTATTTT.

This clonotype occurred a few times. V and J are TRBV6-2 or TRBV6-3 and TRBJ2-1; D may be TRBD1 or TRBD2 (5 bases each). The CDR3 consists of 13 residues. From germline, CDR1 is MNHEY and CDR2 SVGEGT. The V and J ends lost 0 bases and 9 bases respectively, with 9 bases between them. For the CDR3, the DNA is TGTGCCAGCAGTTACTCGCCGGGGACTGAGCAGTTCTTC. Protein sequence: CASSYSPGTEQFF.

This clonotype has ten or more counts. V gene TRBV5-5 combines with J gene TRBJ1-5; D is perhaps TRBD1 (6 bases). The V end lost 1 base, the J end lost 4 bases, and 12 bases lay between the germline ends. CDR3 length equals 15 residues. Germline V gene sequence: CDR1 SGHKS, CDR2 YYEKEE (reference sequence). The CDR3, as DNA: TGTGCCAGCAGCTTGCCAGGGGTCGGGAATCAGCCCCAGCATTTT. Translation gives CASSLPGVGNQPQHF.

The V gene is TRBV2, the J gene TRBJ1-1; D is unclear. Trimming pared 6 bases from V and 0 bases from J, leaving 17 bases between. CDR3 size: 16 residues. Germline lookup yields CDR1 SNHLY and CDR2 FYNNEI. The CDR3: CASRPQVGALNTEAFF. The DNA of the CDR3 is TGTGCCAGCAGGCCCCAGGTGGGCGCCTTGAACACTGAAGCTTTCTTT.

This clonotype turned up a few times. The chain combines TRBV24-1 with TRBJ2-3; D not certain. Germline-derived CDR1 and CDR2 are KGHDR and SFDVKD. V shed 5 bases and J shed 0 bases, with 5 bases lying between them. The CDR3 spans 13 residues. The CDR3 DNA is TGTGCCACCAGTGGCGCTAGCACAGATACGCAGTATTTT. Its protein product is CATSGASTDTQYF.

The chain joins TRBV4-2 to TRBJ2-3, with TRBD1 matching over 8 bases. This CDR3 is built from 13 residues. Germline lookup yields CDR1 LGHNA and CDR2 YNFKEQ. After removal of 8 bases from V and 3 bases from J, the junction contained 4 bases not matched to a gene. The CDR3 DNA sequence: TGTGCCAGCTTGGACAGGGCGACAGATACGCAGTATTTT. It yields the protein CASLDRATDTQYF.

The chain combines TRBV12-3 or TRBV12-4 with TRBJ2-1; possibly TRBD1 or TRBD2 for D (6 bases each). This CDR3 has 14 residues. Trimming removed 10 bases from V and 8 bases from J, with 21 bases in between. CDR3 DNA: TGTGCCACCCTCCAGTATGTGGGGGGCGATGAGCAGTTCTTC. This gives the protein CATLQYVGGDEQFF.

This clonotype was seen ten or more times. The chain is built from TRBV6-5 and TRBJ2-3; a weak D match, TRBD1 (5 bases). Germline V lookup: CDR1 MNHEY, CDR2 SVGAGI. V was shortened by 5 bases and J by 2 bases, with 20 bases between the two germline ends. The CDR3 consists of 17 residues. CDR3 residues: CASSQLQHFGATDTQYF. The CDR3 coding sequence is TGTGCCAGCAGTCAACTACAGCATTTTGGGGCCACAGATACGCAGTATTTT.

This clonotype came up a few times. This chain uses TRBV30 with TRBJ2-7; D not resolved. CDR1 is GTSNPN and CDR2 is SVGIG in the germline V gene (reference sequence). Trimming cost V 1 base and J 4 bases, with 8 bases left between them. The length of the CDR3 is 12 residues. CDR3 loop: CAWSEAAYEQYF. The CDR3 region has the DNA TGTGCCTGGAGTGAGGCCGCGTACGAGCAGTACTTC.

This clonotype was counted between two and nine times. This rearrangement joins TRBV30 to TRBJ1-3; D gene unclear. The CDR3 length is 13 residues. Trimming stripped 8 bases from V and 0 bases from J, with 11 bases between. Germline CDR1 and CDR2: GTSNPN and SVGIG (reference sequence). The CDR3 here is CATETVSGNTIYF. The CDR3 DNA reads as TGTGCCACTGAAACAGTCTCTGGAAACACCATATATTTT. The full variable domain, in which reference TRBV30 and TRBJ1-3 provide the parts outside the CDR3, is SQTIHQWPATLVQPVGSPLSLECTVEGTSNPNLYWYRQAAGRGLQLLFYSVGIGQISSEVPQNLSASRPQDRQFILSSKKLLLSDSGFYLCATETVSGNTIYFGEGSWLTVV.

This clonotype was counted at least ten times. The chain employs TRBV28 and TRBJ2-3; 13 bases are a match to TRBD2. This CDR3 region has 15 residues. Germline CDR1 reads MDHEN; CDR2 reads SYDVKM. J was trimmed by 2 bases and V by 5 bases; bases with no gene match: 1. The CDR3 is CASSGLAGDTDTQYF. As DNA, the CDR3 is TGTGCCAGCAGTGGACTAGCGGGGGACACAGATACGCAGTATTTT.

On this clonotype: A read error may be the cause here, since a much bigger clone is one base away. The chain links TRBV7-9 to TRBJ1-1; 9 bases map to TRBD1. This CDR3 is built from 14 residues. Per germline, CDR1 SEHNR and CDR2 FQNEAQ (reference sequence). The CDR3 is CASSSTGGLTVAFF. The CDR3 region has the DNA TGTGCCAGCAGCTCTACAGGGGGCCTAACTGTAGCTTTCTTT.

This clonotype was seen more than once but under ten times. The chain employs TRBV7-9 and TRBJ2-3; D possibly matches TRBD1 or TRBD2 (5 bases each). The V end was cut by 4 bases, the J end by 0 bases, with 14 bases between. Germline CDR1 and CDR2: SEHNR and FQNEAQ (reference sequence). The CDR3 has 16 residues. CDR3 in DNA: TGTGCCAGCAGCTCCATAGCGTCAGGGAGCACAGATACGCAGTATTTT. Protein: CASSSIASGSTDTQYF.

This clonotype occurred a few times. The V gene is TRBV30, the J gene TRBJ1-1, with D uncertain. The CDR3 sequence is 10 residues long. CDR1 is GTSNPN and CDR2 is SVGIG in the germline V gene (reference sequence). V was trimmed by 3 bases and J by 5 bases, leaving 4 bases between them. In nucleotides, the CDR3 is TGTGCCTGGAGGGGTACTGAAGCTTTCTTT. This sequence encodes CAWRGTEAFF.

This clonotype was seen a handful of times. The chain combines TRBV6-2 or TRBV6-3 with TRBJ2-6, with no clear D. Deletions cut 0 bases from V and 0 bases from J, with 9 bases between. Germline CDR1 MNHEY, CDR2 SVGEGT. The CDR3 consists of 17 residues. The DNA for the CDR3 is TGTGCCAGCAGTTACTCCACAATTTTCTCTGGGGCCAACGTCCTGACTTTC. As protein: CASSYSTIFSGANVLTF.